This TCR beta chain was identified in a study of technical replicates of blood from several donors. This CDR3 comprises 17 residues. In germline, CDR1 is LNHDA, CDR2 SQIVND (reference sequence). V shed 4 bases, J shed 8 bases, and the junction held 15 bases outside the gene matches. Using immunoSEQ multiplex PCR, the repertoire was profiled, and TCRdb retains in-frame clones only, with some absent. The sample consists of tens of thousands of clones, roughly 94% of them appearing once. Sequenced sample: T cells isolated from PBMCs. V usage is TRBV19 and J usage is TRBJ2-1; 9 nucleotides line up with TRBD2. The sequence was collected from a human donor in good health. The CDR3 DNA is TGTGCCAGTAGTACCCCGATCGATAGCGGGAGTATAGATGAGCAGTTCTTC. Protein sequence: CASSTPIDSGSIDEQFF.